This T cell receptor beta chain was recorded in a study of T cell responses to AZD1222 COVID-19 vaccine. Study-wide findings and caveats: Targeting of unmutated variant regions was reportedly seen in nearly half of spike-specific TCRs. The number of AZD1222 recipients seropositive at baseline was only 5 to 7. Repertoires were sampled only after the peak T cell response.

CDR3 size: 14 residues. The germline CDR1 and CDR2 sequences are SGDLS and YYNGEE. The V end lost 0 bases, the J end lost 11 bases, and 15 bases lay between the germline ends. TCRdb's copy holds only in-frame clones and misses some; the assay was immunoSEQ multiplex PCR. The profile shows 95,000 to 150,000 clones, 65% to 90% of them singletons. The sample holds one count of this clone. Antigen: not known. J is TRBJ2-1 and V is TRBV9; perhaps TRBD2 as D (5 bases). The sequenced sample was peripheral blood, obtained 28 days after the second AZD1222 dose. This TCR derives from an adult who received the AZD1222 COVID-19 vaccine. CDR3 in DNA: TGTGCCAGCAGCGTAGTAGAGAGACGGGGTCAGCAGTTCTTC. Its protein is CASSVVERRGQQFF.